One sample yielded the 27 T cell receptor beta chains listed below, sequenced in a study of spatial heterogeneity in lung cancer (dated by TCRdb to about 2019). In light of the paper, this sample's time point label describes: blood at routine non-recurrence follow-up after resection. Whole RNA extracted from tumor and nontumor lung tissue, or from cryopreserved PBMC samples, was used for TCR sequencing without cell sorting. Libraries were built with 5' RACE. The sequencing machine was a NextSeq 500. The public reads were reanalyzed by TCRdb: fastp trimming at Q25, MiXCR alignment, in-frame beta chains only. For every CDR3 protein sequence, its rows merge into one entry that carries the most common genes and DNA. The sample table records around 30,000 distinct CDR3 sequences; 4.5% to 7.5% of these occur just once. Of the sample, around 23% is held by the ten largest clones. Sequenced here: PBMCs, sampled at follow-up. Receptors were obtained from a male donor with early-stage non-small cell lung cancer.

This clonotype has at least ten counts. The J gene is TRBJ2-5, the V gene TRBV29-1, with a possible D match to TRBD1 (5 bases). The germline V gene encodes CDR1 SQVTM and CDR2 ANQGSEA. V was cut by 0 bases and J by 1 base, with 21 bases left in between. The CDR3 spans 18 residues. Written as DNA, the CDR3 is TGCAGCGTTGAAGATCTTTTCGACAGTGCGTCCCTCCAAGAGACCCAGTACTTC. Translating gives CSVEDLFDSASLQETQYF. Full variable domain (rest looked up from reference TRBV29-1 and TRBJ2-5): SAVISQKPSRDICQRGTSLTIQCQVDSQVTMMFWYRQQPGQSLTLIATANQGSEATYESGFVIDKFPISRPNLTFSTLTVSNMSPEDSSIYLCSVEDLFDSASLQETQYFGPGTRLLVL.

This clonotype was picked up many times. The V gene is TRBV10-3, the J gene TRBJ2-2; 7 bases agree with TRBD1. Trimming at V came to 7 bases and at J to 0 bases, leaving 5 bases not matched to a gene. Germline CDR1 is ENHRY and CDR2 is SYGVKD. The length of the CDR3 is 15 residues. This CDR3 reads CAIKGQGANTGELFF. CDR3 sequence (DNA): TGTGCCATCAAGGGTCAGGGGGCGAACACCGGGGAGCTGTTTTTT.

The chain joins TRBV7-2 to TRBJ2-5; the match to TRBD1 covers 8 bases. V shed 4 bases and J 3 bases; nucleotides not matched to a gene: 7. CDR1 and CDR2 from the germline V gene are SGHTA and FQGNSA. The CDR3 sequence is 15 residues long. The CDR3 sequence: CASSSRQGTEETQYF. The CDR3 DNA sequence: TGTGCCAGCAGCTCGAGACAGGGGACAGAAGAGACCCAGTACTTC.

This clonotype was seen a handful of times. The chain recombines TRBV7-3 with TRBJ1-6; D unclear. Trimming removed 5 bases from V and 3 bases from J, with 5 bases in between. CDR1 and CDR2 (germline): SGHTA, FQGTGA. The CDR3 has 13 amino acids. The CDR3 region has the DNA TGTGCCAGCAGCCTTGGCTATAATTCACCCCTCCACTTT. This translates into CASSLGYNSPLHF. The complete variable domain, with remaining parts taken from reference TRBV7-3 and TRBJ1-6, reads GAGVSQTPSNKVTEKGKYVELRCDPISGHTALYWYRQSLGQGPEFLIYFQGTGAADDSGLPNDRFFAVRPEGSVSTLKIQRTERGDSAVYLCASSLGYNSPLHFGNGTRLTVT.

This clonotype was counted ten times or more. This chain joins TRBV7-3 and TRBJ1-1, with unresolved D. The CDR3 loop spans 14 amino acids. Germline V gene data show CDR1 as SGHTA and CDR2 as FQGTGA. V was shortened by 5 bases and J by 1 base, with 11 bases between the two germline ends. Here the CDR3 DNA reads TGTGCCAGCAGCCGTGGGCAGCCGAACACTGAAGCTTTCTTT. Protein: CASSRGQPNTEAFF. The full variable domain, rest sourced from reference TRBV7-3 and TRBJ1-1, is GAGVSQTPSNKVTEKGKYVELRCDPISGHTALYWYRQSLGQGPEFLIYFQGTGAADDSGLPNDRFFAVRPEGSVSTLKIQRTERGDSAVYLCASSRGQPNTEAFFGQGTRLTVV.

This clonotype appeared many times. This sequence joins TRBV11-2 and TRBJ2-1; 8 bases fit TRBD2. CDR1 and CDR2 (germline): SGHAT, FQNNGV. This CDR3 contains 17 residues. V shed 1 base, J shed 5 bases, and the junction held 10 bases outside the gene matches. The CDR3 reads CASSLGSGTRENNEQFF. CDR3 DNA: TGTGCCAGCAGCTTAGGTTCTGGGACTAGGGAGAACAATGAGCAGTTCTTC.

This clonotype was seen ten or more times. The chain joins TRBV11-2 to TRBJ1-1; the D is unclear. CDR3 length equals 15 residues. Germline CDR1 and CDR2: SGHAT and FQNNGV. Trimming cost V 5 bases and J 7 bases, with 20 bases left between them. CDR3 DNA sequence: TGTGCCAGCAGCATTGGAGGGAACACCGGCTTTGAAGCTTTCTTT. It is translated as CASSIGGNTGFEAFF.

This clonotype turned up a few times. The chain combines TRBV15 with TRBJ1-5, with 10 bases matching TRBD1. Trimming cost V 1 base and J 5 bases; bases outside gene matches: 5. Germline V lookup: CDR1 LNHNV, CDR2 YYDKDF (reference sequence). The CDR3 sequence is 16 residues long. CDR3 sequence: CATSRGWTGGDQPQHF. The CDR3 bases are TGTGCCACCAGCAGAGGGTGGACAGGGGGGGATCAGCCCCAGCATTTT.

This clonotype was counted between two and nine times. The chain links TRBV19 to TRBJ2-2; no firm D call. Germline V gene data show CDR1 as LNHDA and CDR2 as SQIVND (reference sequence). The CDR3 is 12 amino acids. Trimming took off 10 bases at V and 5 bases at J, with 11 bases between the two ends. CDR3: CATHGWTGELFF. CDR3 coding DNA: TGTGCCACCCATGGATGGACCGGGGAGCTGTTTTTT.

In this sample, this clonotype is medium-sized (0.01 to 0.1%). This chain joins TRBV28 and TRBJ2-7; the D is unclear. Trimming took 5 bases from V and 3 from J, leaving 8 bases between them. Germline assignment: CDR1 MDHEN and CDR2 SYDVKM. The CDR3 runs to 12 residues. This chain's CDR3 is CASSGQYYEQYF. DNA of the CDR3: TGTGCCAGCAGTGGTCAATACTACGAGCAGTACTTC.

In DNA, the CDR3 is TGCGCCAGCAGCCAGGACAGTAACTATGGCTACACCTTC. Translated: CASSQDSNYGYTF. This chain uses TRBV4-3 with TRBJ1-2; TRBD1 might be the D (6 bases). V was clipped by 3 bases and J by 1 base, with 6 bases between them. This CDR3 region has 13 residues. Germline CDR1 LGHNA, CDR2 YSLEER.

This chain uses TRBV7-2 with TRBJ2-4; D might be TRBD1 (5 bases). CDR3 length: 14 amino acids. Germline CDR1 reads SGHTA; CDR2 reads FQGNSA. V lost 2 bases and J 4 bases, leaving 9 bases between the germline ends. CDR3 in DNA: TGTGCCAGCAGCTTACAGGGAATTAAAAACATTCAGTACTTC. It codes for CASSLQGIKNIQYF.

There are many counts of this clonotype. The CDR3 loop is CAISESSETEAFF. The CDR3 nucleotides are TGTGCCATCAGTGAGTCGTCGGAAACTGAAGCTTTCTTT. This chain links TRBV10-3 with TRBJ1-1; D uncertain. CDR3 size: 13 residues. V lost 0 bases and J lost 5, with 7 bases in between. From germline, CDR1 is ENHRY and CDR2 SYGVKD.

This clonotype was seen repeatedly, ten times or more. DNA for the CDR3: TGTGCCAGCAGTTACAGGGCCAGGAACACTGAAGCTTTCTTT. This gives the protein CASSYRARNTEAFF. The chain recombines TRBV6-5 with TRBJ1-1; no clear D gene. Germline CDR1 is MNHEY and CDR2 is SVGAGI. Trimming took off 2 bases at V and 1 base at J, with 8 bases between the two ends. The CDR3 spans 14 residues.

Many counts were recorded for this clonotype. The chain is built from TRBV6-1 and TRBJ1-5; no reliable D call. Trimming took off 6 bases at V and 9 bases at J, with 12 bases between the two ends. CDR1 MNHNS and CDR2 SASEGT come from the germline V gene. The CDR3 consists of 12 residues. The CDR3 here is CASSEPSRPQHF. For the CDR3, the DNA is TGTGCCAGCAGCGAACCCTCACGGCCCCAGCATTTT.

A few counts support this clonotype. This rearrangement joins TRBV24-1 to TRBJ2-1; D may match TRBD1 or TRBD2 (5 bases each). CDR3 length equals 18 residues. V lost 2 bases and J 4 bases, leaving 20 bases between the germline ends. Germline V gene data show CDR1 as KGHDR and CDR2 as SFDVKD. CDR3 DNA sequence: TGTGCCACCAGTGATTACCCATCGACGGGACGCAAGTACAATGAGCAGTTCTTC. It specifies CATSDYPSTGRKYNEQFF.

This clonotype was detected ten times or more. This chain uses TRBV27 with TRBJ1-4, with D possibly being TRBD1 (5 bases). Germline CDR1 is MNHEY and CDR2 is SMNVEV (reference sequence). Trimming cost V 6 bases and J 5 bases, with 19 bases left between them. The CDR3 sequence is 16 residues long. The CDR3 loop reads CASRPVGAGGNEKLFF. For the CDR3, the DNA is TGTGCCAGCAGGCCCGTAGGGGCGGGGGGGAATGAAAAACTGTTTTTT.

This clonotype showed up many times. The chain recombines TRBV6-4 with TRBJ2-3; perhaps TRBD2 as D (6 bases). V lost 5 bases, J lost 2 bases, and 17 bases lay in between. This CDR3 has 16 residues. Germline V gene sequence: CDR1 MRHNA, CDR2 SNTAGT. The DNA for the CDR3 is TGTGCCAGCAGTCGGGCGGCGGCGGGACCCACAGATACGCAGTATTTT. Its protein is CASSRAAAGPTDTQYF.

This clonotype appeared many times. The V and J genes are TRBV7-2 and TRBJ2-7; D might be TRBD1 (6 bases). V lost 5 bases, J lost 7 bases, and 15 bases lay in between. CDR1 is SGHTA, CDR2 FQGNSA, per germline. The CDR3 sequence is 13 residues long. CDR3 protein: CASSRDRPGEQYV. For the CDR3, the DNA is TGTGCCAGCAGCCGCGACAGGCCGGGGGAGCAGTACGTC.

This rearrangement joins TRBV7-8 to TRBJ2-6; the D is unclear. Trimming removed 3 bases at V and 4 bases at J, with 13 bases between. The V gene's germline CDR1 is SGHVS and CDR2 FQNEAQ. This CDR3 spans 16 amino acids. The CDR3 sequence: CASSLSNLVGANVLTF. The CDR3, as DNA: TGTGCCAGCAGCTTGTCTAACCTTGTGGGGGCCAACGTCCTGACTTTC.

CDR3 nucleotide sequence: TGTGCCAGCAGCCCTTGGGGACAGGGGGGCCCTGAAGCTTTCTTT. This gives the protein CASSPWGQGGPEAFF. This chain connects TRBV3-1 to TRBJ1-1, with 11 bases fitting TRBD1. V lost 4 bases and J lost 6; bases outside the gene matches: 7. The V gene's germline CDR1 is LGHDT and CDR2 YNNKEL (reference sequence). The CDR3 extends over 15 amino acids.

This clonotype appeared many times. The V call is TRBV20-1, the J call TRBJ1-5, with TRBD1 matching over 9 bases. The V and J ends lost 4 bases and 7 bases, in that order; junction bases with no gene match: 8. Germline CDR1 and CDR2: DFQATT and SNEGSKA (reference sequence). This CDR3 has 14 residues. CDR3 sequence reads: CSATRTGGEQPQHF. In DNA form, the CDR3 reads TGCAGTGCTACAAGAACAGGGGGCGAGCAGCCCCAGCATTTT.

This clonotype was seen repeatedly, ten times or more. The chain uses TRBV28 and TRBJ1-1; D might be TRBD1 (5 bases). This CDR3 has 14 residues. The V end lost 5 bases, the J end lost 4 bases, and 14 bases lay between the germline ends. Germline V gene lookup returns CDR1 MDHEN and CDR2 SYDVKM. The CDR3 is CASSTSAGRTEAFF. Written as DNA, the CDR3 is TGTGCCAGCAGTACCTCTGCGGGGCGCACTGAAGCTTTCTTT. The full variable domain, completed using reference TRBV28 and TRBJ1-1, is DVKVTQSSRYLVKRTGEKVFLECVQDMDHENMFWYRQDPGLGLRLIYFSYDVKMKEKGDIPEGYSVSREKKERFSLILESASTNQTSMYLCASSTSAGRTEAFFGQGTRLTVV.

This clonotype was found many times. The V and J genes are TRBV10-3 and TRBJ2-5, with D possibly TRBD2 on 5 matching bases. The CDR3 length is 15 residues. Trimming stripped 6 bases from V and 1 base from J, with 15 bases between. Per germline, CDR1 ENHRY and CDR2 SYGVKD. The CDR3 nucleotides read TGTGCCATCAGCGCCGCGCGGGCAGCCCAAGAGACCCAGTACTTC. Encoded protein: CAISAARAAQETQYF.

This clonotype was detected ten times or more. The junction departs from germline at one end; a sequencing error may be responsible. CDR3 sequence reads: CASSRLVTPGYSEQFF. The CDR3 bases are TGTGCCAGCAGCCGACTAGTCACCCCAGGGTACAGTGAGCAGTTCTTC. This rearrangement joins TRBV11-2 to TRBJ2-1; D is perhaps TRBD2 (6 bases). Per the germline V gene, CDR1 is SGHAT and CDR2 is FQNNGV. There are 16 residues in the CDR3. The full variable domain, its missing parts supplied by reference TRBV11-2 and TRBJ2-1, is EAGVAQSPRYKIIEKRQSVAFWCNPISGHATLYWYQQILGQGPKLLIQFQNNGVVDDSQLPKDRFSAERLKGVDSTLKIQPAKLEDSAVYLCASSRLVTPGYSEQFFGPGTRLTVL.

The CDR3: CASSQDGTGSNEQFF. The DNA for the CDR3 is TGTGCCAGCAGCCAAGACGGGACAGGGAGCAATGAGCAGTTCTTC. The rearrangement links TRBV3-1 to TRBJ2-1; the match to TRBD1 covers 9 bases. The germline CDR1 and CDR2 sequences are LGHDT and YNNKEL (reference sequence). This CDR3 is 15 amino acids long. Trimming cost V 0 bases and J 6 bases; bases outside gene matches: 3.

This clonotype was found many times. CDR3 sequence reads: CSVSQGPYEQYV. CDR3 DNA: TGCAGCGTCTCTCAGGGGCCGTACGAGCAGTACGTC. The chain uses TRBV29-1 and TRBJ2-7; a possible D gene is TRBD1 (6 bases). Germline V gene sequence: CDR1 SQVTM, CDR2 ANQGSEA. Trimming removed 6 bases from V and 4 bases from J, with 13 bases in between. The CDR3 is made up of 12 amino acids.